These T cell receptor beta chains were read from a single sample in a study of blood T cells in healthy people across ages. MiXCR, applied by TCRdb to the 5' RACE reads, yields one record per CDR3 protein. The table has about 800,000 distinct CDR3 sequences, 55% to 70% seen once; the top ten hold about 20%. The specimen was blood. Receptors originate from a man aged 25-45 years in good health. CDR3s include the opening cysteine and the closing phenylalanine or tryptophan. Fields, in order: J gene, clone size, V gene, D gene, CDR3 protein, CDR3 DNA. The D gene is left open where the match is weak. Size tells how often a clone was seen (once, few, many) or the class of an expanded clone, and some rows leave it out.

TRBJ2-1,NA,TRBV3-1,TRBD1,CASSPPGQGLYNEQFF,TGTGCCAGCAGCCCTCCGGGACAGGGCCTTTACAATGAGCAGTTCTTC
TRBJ2-5,few,TRBV20-1,NA,CSASLGGGETQYF,TGCAGTGCTAGCCTTGGGGGCGGAGAGACCCAGTACTTC
TRBJ2-3,NA,TRBV9,TRBD2,CACSVELSGRDTQYF,TGTGCCTGCAGCGTAGAGCTTAGCGGGAGGGATACGCAGTATTTT
TRBJ2-3,NA,TRBV27,TRBD2,CASSILRGGTDTQYF,TGTGCCAGCAGTATCCTGCGGGGGGGCACAGATACGCAGTATTTT
TRBJ1-1,once,TRBV6-2/TRBV6-3,NA,CASRRQQGVNTEAFF,TGTGCCAGCAGAAGGCAACAGGGAGTGAACACTGAAGCTTTCTTT
TRBJ2-5,NA,TRBV27,NA,CASSLGERETQYF,TGTGCCAGCAGTTTAGGCGAAAGAGAGACCCAGTACTTC
TRBJ2-7,NA,TRBV9,NA,CASSVSTAALNEQYF,TGTGCCAGCAGCGTAAGTACGGCAGCTCTTAACGAGCAGTACTTC
TRBJ1-1,NA,TRBV10-3,NA,CAISPGVDRLNTEAFF,TGTGCCATCAGTCCCGGCGTAGACCGCCTGAACACTGAAGCTTTCTTT
TRBJ1-5,NA,TRBV6-1,TRBD1,CASRAGGAMGNQPQHF,TGTGCCAGCAGGGCAGGGGGGGCGATGGGCAATCAGCCCCAGCATTTT
TRBJ1-2,few,TRBV7-2,TRBD1,CASSFYQGGALGGYTF,TGTGCCAGCAGCTTCTATCAAGGGGGCGCTCTGGGGGGCTACACCTTC
TRBJ2-5,NA,TRBV11-2,TRBD1,CASSFRNRDRYQGTQYF,TGTGCCAGCAGCTTCCGTAACCGGGACAGGTACCAAGGGACCCAGTACTTC
TRBJ2-7,NA,TRBV6-4,NA,CASSDSSRAYNEQYF,TGTGCCAGCAGTGACTCGAGCAGGGCATACAATGAGCAGTACTTC
TRBJ2-7,NA,TRBV20-1,NA,CSARNLVGYNEQYF,TGCAGTGCTAGAAATCTCGTAGGCTACAATGAGCAGTACTTC
TRBJ2-1,few,TRBV11-2,NA,CASSSRRDVQFF,TGTGCCAGCAGCTCCCGACGGGACGTGCAGTTCTTC
TRBJ2-1,NA,TRBV7-3,TRBD2,CASSQGLAGWEQFF,TGTGCCAGCAGTCAGGGACTAGCGGGGTGGGAGCAGTTCTTC
TRBJ2-1,NA,TRBV5-1,NA,CASSSGRGLMGETQFF,TGCGCCAGCAGCTCGGGTAGAGGTCTTATGGGAGAGACCCAGTTCTTC
TRBJ1-1,NA,TRBV6-1,NA,CASSPTGNVGTEAFF,TGTGCCAGCAGCCCCACGGGAAATGTCGGCACTGAAGCTTTCTTT
TRBJ2-1,many,TRBV20-1,NA,CSASRWSDNEQFF,TGCAGTGCGAGTCGTTGGAGCGACAATGAGCAGTTCTTC
TRBJ1-4,NA,TRBV12-3/TRBV12-4,TRBD1,CASSFAGTGGEKLFF,TGTGCCAGCAGTTTTGCCGGGACAGGGGGAGAAAAACTGTTTTTT
TRBJ2-5,NA,TRBV20-1,TRBD2,CSATTGTSVETQYF,TGCAGTGCCACCACCGGGACTAGCGTAGAGACCCAGTACTTC
TRBJ2-3,NA,TRBV4-2,TRBD2,CASSLLGLAGADTQYF,TGTGCCAGCAGTCTTCTCGGACTAGCGGGGGCAGATACGCAGTATTTT
TRBJ2-2,NA,TRBV5-1,TRBD2,CASSAGGTGELFF,TGCGCCAGCAGTGCGGGAGGGACCGGGGAGCTGTTTTTT
TRBJ2-1,NA,TRBV20-1,NA,CSVPMRRGYNEQFF,TGCAGTGTCCCCATGCGCCGGGGTTACAATGAGCAGTTCTTC
TRBJ2-1,few,TRBV7-9,TRBD2,CASSPPAWGLARDEQFF,TGTGCCAGCAGCCCCCCAGCATGGGGACTAGCGAGGGATGAGCAGTTCTTC